Listed below are T cell receptor beta chains from one sample, sequenced in a study of control samples from healthy donors and cancer patients. This table comes from immunoSEQ multiplex PCR, and its TCRdb copy is limited to in-frame clones, with some not included. The data show roughly 40,000 clones, with about 93% seen just once and around 4% held by the top ten. The sample taken for sequencing was blood. These TCRs come from a woman between 45 and 65 years old in good health. The CDR3 runs from the conserved cysteine through the conserved F or W. The D gene is left open where the match is weak. The size entry is marked missing in some rows and otherwise reads once, few, many or a size class.

size: .; V: TRBV24-1; J: TRBJ2-6; D: .; DNA: TGTGCCACCAGTGACTCCCGAGGGCGGGGGGCCAACGTCCTGACTTTC; CDR3: CATSDSRGRGANVLTF
size: .; V: TRBV7-2; J: TRBJ1-1; D: .; DNA: TGTGCCAGCAGCGCCAACAGGGACACTGAAGCTTTCTTT; CDR3: CASSANRDTEAFF
size: .; V: TRBV7-9; J: TRBJ2-5; D: .; DNA: TGTGCCAGCAGCTTAAACCCCGGAGAGACCCAGTACTTC; CDR3: CASSLNPGETQYF
size: few; V: TRBV28; J: TRBJ1-4; D: TRBD1; DNA: TGTGCCAGCAGTTTTGCAGGGGGCTATGAAAAACTGTTTTTT; CDR3: CASSFAGGYEKLFF
size: .; V: TRBV6-6; J: TRBJ2-5; D: .; DNA: TGTGCCAGCTTACCTACCGGACAGCTATTAGGGACCCAGTACTTC; CDR3: CASLPTGQLLGTQYF
size: .; V: TRBV28; J: TRBJ2-7; D: .; DNA: TGTGCCAGCACCTCATCCGGGGAATTGGGGGAGCAGTACTTC; CDR3: CASTSSGELGEQYF
size: once; V: TRBV14; J: TRBJ1-2; D: TRBD1; DNA: TGTGCCAGCAGCCAAACTTGGACAGGGTTCCACACCTTC; CDR3: CASSQTWTGFHTF
size: .; V: TRBV5-1; J: TRBJ2-4; D: .; DNA: TGCGCCAGCAGCTTGGCTGGACAGACGAAAAACATTCAGTACTTC; CDR3: CASSLAGQTKNIQYF
size: .; V: TRBV6-6; J: TRBJ2-7; D: .; DNA: TGTGCCAGCAGTTACCTTACTGACAGTTACGAGCAGTACTTC; CDR3: CASSYLTDSYEQYF
size: .; V: TRBV4-2; J: TRBJ1-1; D: TRBD1; DNA: TGTGCCAGCAGCCAAGGGACACAGGGGATTGAAGCTTTCTTT; CDR3: CASSQGTQGIEAFF
size: .; V: TRBV7-8; J: TRBJ1-2; D: TRBD1; DNA: TGTGCCAGCAGCTTAGGGGGACAGGGAAGCTATGGCTACACCTTC; CDR3: CASSLGGQGSYGYTF
size: .; V: TRBV18; J: TRBJ1-3; D: TRBD1; DNA: TGTGCCAGCTCACTAGACAGGGGTACCTCTGGAAACACCATATATTTT; CDR3: CASSLDRGTSGNTIYF
size: once; V: TRBV6-2/TRBV6-3; J: TRBJ2-7; D: TRBD2; DNA: TGTGCCAGCAGTTACTCTGGGACTAGCTACGAGCAGTACTTC; CDR3: CASSYSGTSYEQYF
size: .; V: TRBV18; J: TRBJ2-1; D: .; DNA: TGTGCCAGCTCACCCGGGTTCGCTAGCTCCTACAATGAGCAGTTCTTC; CDR3: CASSPGFASSYNEQFF
size: .; V: TRBV5-8; J: TRBJ1-1; D: .; DNA: TGTGCCAGCAGCTTGGCACAGAAGAACACTGAAGCTTTCTTT; CDR3: CASSLAQKNTEAFF
size: .; V: TRBV10-2; J: TRBJ1-5; D: .; DNA: TGCGCCAGCAGGGACGAGCAGGGTGTACATCAGCCCCAGCATTTT; CDR3: CASRDEQGVHQPQHF
size: .; V: TRBV28; J: TRBJ1-2; D: .; DNA: TGTGCCAGCAGAGAGACAGCCTATGGCTACACCTTC; CDR3: CASRETAYGYTF
size: .; V: TRBV7-8; J: TRBJ2-7; D: .; DNA: TGTGCCAGCAGCCCCTCCCTCCACTACGAGCAGTACTTC; CDR3: CASSPSLHYEQYF
size: .; V: TRBV5-6; J: TRBJ1-1; D: .; DNA: TGTGCCAGCATCAATCGGCGGTCGGACACTGAAGCTTTCTTT; CDR3: CASINRRSDTEAFF
size: .; V: TRBV2; J: TRBJ1-5; D: TRBD1; DNA: TGTGCCAGCAGTTTACAGGGGGTAAGCAATCAGCCCCAGCATTTT; CDR3: CASSLQGVSNQPQHF
size: .; V: TRBV29-1; J: TRBJ1-3; D: .; DNA: TGCAGCGCGTCCCCTGGCGGAAACACCATATATTTT; CDR3: CSASPGGNTIYF
size: .; V: TRBV7-9; J: TRBJ1-5; D: .; DNA: TGTGCCAGCCGCCGGGGCGGGGATCAGCCCCAGCATTTT; CDR3: CASRRGGDQPQHF
size: .; V: TRBV7-8; J: TRBJ2-5; D: .; DNA: TGTGCCAGCAGCCCCTCGCAGGGAGAGACCCAGTACTTC; CDR3: CASSPSQGETQYF
size: .; V: TRBV6-5; J: TRBJ1-1; D: .; DNA: TGTGCCAGCAGGAAAGGACTGATGAACACTGAAGCTTTCTTT; CDR3: CASRKGLMNTEAFF
size: .; V: TRBV2; J: TRBJ2-7; D: .; DNA: TGTGCCAGCAGCCTCAGGGGTCAGTACGAGCAGTACTTC; CDR3: CASSLRGQYEQYF
size: .; V: TRBV24-1; J: TRBJ2-3; D: TRBD1; DNA: TGTGCCACCAGTGACCCGATTCCCGGGACAGGGCACTTGGGCACAGATACGCAGTATTTT; CDR3: CATSDPIPGTGHLGTDTQYF
size: few; V: TRBV15; J: TRBJ2-5; D: TRBD2; DNA: TGTGCCACCAGCGGAACACCCGGGGGGGGAGAGACCCAGTACTTC; CDR3: CATSGTPGGGETQYF
size: .; V: TRBV18; J: TRBJ2-7; D: .; DNA: TGTGCCAGCTCCACCACCTGGAACCCCTACGAGCAGTACTTC; CDR3: CASSTTWNPYEQYF
size: .; V: TRBV5-3; J: TRBJ1-6; D: .; DNA: TGTGCCAGAAGCTCCACTACAGGGATTTTACGGGTTAGAGTTAATTCACCCCTCCACTTT; CDR3: CARSSTTGILRVRVNSPLHF
size: .; V: TRBV28; J: TRBJ2-7; D: TRBD2; DNA: TGTGCCAGCAAAAGACTAGCGGTCCACCACGAGCAGTACTTC; CDR3: CASKRLAVHHEQYF
size: .; V: TRBV24-1; J: TRBJ1-1; D: .; DNA: TGTGCCACCAGTGCCCCCTGGGACCCGGTAGGAGCTTTCTTT; CDR3: CATSAPWDPVGAFF
size: once; V: TRBV18; J: TRBJ2-7; D: .; DNA: TGTGCCAGCTCACTCGCCACGAACTCCTACGAGCAGTACTTC; CDR3: CASSLATNSYEQYF
size: .; V: TRBV28; J: TRBJ1-1; D: .; DNA: TGTGCCAGCACCATTAACTCCGGTGAAGCTTTCTTT; CDR3: CASTINSGEAFF
size: .; V: TRBV6-5; J: TRBJ1-1; D: .; DNA: TGTGCCAGCCGTCGAGGCTCTGCGAACACTGAAGCTTTCTTT; CDR3: CASRRGSANTEAFF
size: .; V: TRBV16; J: TRBJ1-2; D: .; DNA: TGTGCCAGCAGCCCTCTGACAGTTGGCTACACCTTC; CDR3: CASSPLTVGYTF
size: .; V: TRBV7-2; J: TRBJ1-5; D: TRBD1; DNA: TGTGCCAGCAGCTTTCGACAGGGAGGGGGTCAGCCCCAGCATTTT; CDR3: CASSFRQGGGQPQHF
size: .; V: TRBV5-4; J: TRBJ2-1; D: .; DNA: TGTGCCAGCAGCTGGGGGGTCAGGGCCCAGACGTCGCAGTTCTTC; CDR3: CASSWGVRAQTSQFF
size: .; V: TRBV28; J: TRBJ2-3; D: .; DNA: TGTGCCAGCAGTTTGCCCCAATTTATTGCGGGCACAGATACGCAGTATTTT; CDR3: CASSLPQFIAGTDTQYF
size: .; V: TRBV7-8; J: TRBJ2-7; D: .; DNA: TGTGCCAGCAGCTTAGCGCTTTCAAGGGACGGCTACTCCTGGGAGCAGTACTTC; CDR3: CASSLALSRDGYSWEQYF
size: .; V: TRBV3-1/TRBV3-2; J: TRBJ1-5; D: .; DNA: TGTGCCACCGTGAAACGTCAGCCCCAGCATTTT; CDR3: CATVKRQPQHF
size: .; V: TRBV5-1; J: TRBJ1-4; D: TRBD1; DNA: TGCGCCAGCAGCCCTACGGGGACAGGGGGTGAAAAACTGTTTTTT; CDR3: CASSPTGTGGEKLFF
size: .; V: TRBV5-5; J: TRBJ1-1; D: .; DNA: TGTGCCAGCAGCCAAACGGACAGCTCTTTGTATTCGGTAGCTTTCTTT; CDR3: CASSQTDSSLYSVAFF
size: .; V: TRBV7-3; J: TRBJ2-1; D: TRBD2; DNA: TGTGCCAGCAGCCCCCAGACTAGCGGGGGATCTGAGCAGTTCTTC; CDR3: CASSPQTSGGSEQFF
size: .; V: TRBV4-3; J: TRBJ1-2; D: TRBD1; DNA: TGCGCCAGCAGCCCGGGGACAGGGGGCTACACCTTC; CDR3: CASSPGTGGYTF
size: .; V: TRBV7-8; J: TRBJ1-2; D: .; DNA: TGTGCCAGCAGCTTCGGAACAGGGAACTATGGCTACACCTTC; CDR3: CASSFGTGNYGYTF
size: .; V: TRBV12-5; J: TRBJ2-3; D: TRBD2; DNA: TGTGCTAGTGGGCCGGGACTAGCAGGAGATACGCAGTATTTT; CDR3: CASGPGLAGDTQYF
size: .; V: TRBV27; J: TRBJ2-1; D: .; DNA: TGTGCCAGCAGTTGGGGGGCCGGCACATTCTACAATGAGCAGTTCTTC; CDR3: CASSWGAGTFYNEQFF
size: .; V: TRBV7-7; J: TRBJ2-1; D: TRBD2; DNA: TGTGCCAGCAGCTTGGGGCTAGCGGGGGTATACAATGAGCAGTTCTTC; CDR3: CASSLGLAGVYNEQFF
size: .; V: TRBV24-1; J: TRBJ1-5; D: .; DNA: TGTGCCACCAGTCCGGACAGCAATCAGCCCCAGCATTTT; CDR3: CATSPDSNQPQHF